This T cell receptor (beta chain) is drawn from a study of cytomegalovirus exposure and HLA in healthy donors. In the study overall: Out of 398 genotyped donors, less than 85% belonged to the Caucasian-associated ancestry cluster. Study findings and constraints: Immune exposure information comprised only CMV serostatus.

The study ran its PCR with 60 Vbeta and 13 Jbeta primers. TCRdb keeps only in-frame clones here, not all; method: immunoSEQ multiplex PCR. The sample yields approximately 80,000 clones, over 65% seen once. As for this clone: Its cognate antigen is unknown.

This sequence was found in a man aged 30-40 years in good health and CMV-seropositive. The sample comprised PBMCs.

The CDR3 here is CASSPVYSGGHSYNSPLHF. DNA of the CDR3: TGTGCCAGCTCACCCGTCTACTCGGGGGGCCACTCCTATAATTCACCCCTCCACTTT. This sequence joins TRBV18 and TRBJ1-6, with D possibly matching TRBD1 (6 bases). The V gene lost 3 bases and the J gene lost 0 bases, with 18 bases spanning the gap. Germline CDR1 KGHSH, CDR2 LQKENI. The CDR3 has 19 residues.